This entry describes one T cell receptor beta chain. CDR3 length equals 13 residues. In germline, CDR1 is SGHNT, CDR2 YYREEE (reference sequence). Trimming pared 6 bases from V and 1 base from J, leaving 10 bases between. This specimen comes from a study of T cell changes during pregnancy in multiple sclerosis. Some clones are missing from TCRdb's copy, which holds only in-frame ones; the method was immunoSEQ multiplex PCR. Seen here are roughly 71,000 clones, 80% to 95% observed once, and the top ten hold approximately 1.6%. This TCR derives from a female donor in good health, enrolled as a control in a pregnancy study. The chain employs TRBV5-4 and TRBJ2-5; weak D call: TRBD1 (6 bases). The starting material was peripheral blood, obtained in the first trimester of pregnancy. In DNA, the CDR3 is TGTGCCAGCACAACAGGGTCCCAAGAGACCCAGTACTTC. Its translation: CASTTGSQETQYF.